The entry below gives a single T cell receptor beta chain sequence along with its context. The data originate from a study of T cells in Graves' hyperthyroidism and ophthalmopathy. The V gene's germline CDR1 is SGHNT and CDR2 YYREEE (reference sequence). Trimming cost V 1 base and J 5 bases, with 22 bases left between them. The CDR3 covers 18 residues. RNA transcripts were the template for amplifying TCR beta CDR3 regions. A first-round RT-PCR of the TCR CDR3 used the HTBI primer set. One entry per CDR3 protein, called by TCRdb with MiXCR from the multiplex PCR reads. In the table there are about 840,000 distinct CDR3 sequences, over 35% of which are singletons.

The source of this sequence is a man younger than 30 with Graves' hyperthyroidism. The V and J genes are TRBV5-4 and TRBJ1-5, with TRBD1 as a possible D gene (6 bases). The sequenced sample consisted of blood. The CDR3 coding sequence is TGTGCCAGCAGCTTGACCTACCTTCGGGGGGCCAATTATCAGCCCCAGCATTTT. Residues: CASSLTYLRGANYQPQHF.